The next 32 T cell receptor beta chains were all read from a single sample in a study of T cell changes during pregnancy in multiple sclerosis. Profiling relied on immunoSEQ multiplex PCR, and the TCRdb table lists in-frame clones only, not all of them. The table shows 83,000 or so clones, with 90% to 95% occurring only once. Here the sequenced sample was peripheral blood, taken after pregnancy. The source of these receptors is a female donor in good health, enrolled as a control in a pregnancy study.

This chain uses TRBV5-4 with TRBJ2-5, with 11 positions matching TRBD2. This CDR3 comprises 15 residues. From germline, CDR1 is SGHNT and CDR2 YYREEE (reference sequence). Unmatched junction bases numbered 4, after V lost 5 bases and J lost 1 base. The CDR3 reads CASSHGLAGQETQYF. The CDR3 DNA is TGTGCCAGCAGTCACGGACTAGCGGGCCAAGAGACCCAGTACTTC.

This chain links TRBV7-2 with TRBJ2-7, with D perhaps matching TRBD1 (5 bases). The germline gives CDR1 SGHTA, CDR2 FQGNSA. The V end lost 2 bases, the J end lost 0 bases, and 11 bases lay between the germline ends. This CDR3 is 15 amino acids long. The CDR3: CASSLQGTASYEQYF. The CDR3 DNA reads TGTGCCAGCAGCTTACAGGGAACGGCCTCCTACGAGCAGTACTTC.

This CDR3 reads CASSPRQGEEQYF. CDR3 coding DNA: TGTGCCAGCAGCCCCAGACAGGGGGAAGAGCAGTACTTC. The chain couples TRBV12-1 to TRBJ2-7; no check of the table's D call, TRBD1, against the DNA was made. TRBV12-1 is a known pseudogene. This CDR3 has 13 residues.

The V gene is TRBV2, the J gene TRBJ2-5; 14 positions match TRBD2. Germline V gene data show CDR1 as SNHLY and CDR2 as FYNNEI. After removal of 3 bases from V and 5 bases from J, the junction contained 5 bases not matched to a gene. The CDR3 runs to 16 residues. In DNA form, the CDR3 reads TGTGCCAGCAGTGACGGGACTAGCGGGAGCTGGGAGACCCAGTACTTC. This translates into CASSDGTSGSWETQYF.

V is TRBV5-4 and J is TRBJ2-5, with no clear D. This CDR3 is built from 17 residues. V lost 1 base and J 5 bases, leaving 21 bases between the germline ends. From germline, CDR1 is SGHNT and CDR2 YYREEE (reference sequence). The CDR3 here is CASSLRSFGLALETQYF. The CDR3 region has the DNA TGTGCCAGCAGCTTGAGGAGTTTCGGCTTGGCATTGGAGACCCAGTACTTC.

This chain joins TRBV27 and TRBJ2-7; D gene uncertain. This CDR3 contains 13 residues. Looked up from germline, CDR1 is MNHEY and CDR2 is SMNVEV (reference sequence). Trimming stripped 0 bases from V and 4 bases from J, with 7 bases between. The DNA for the CDR3 is TGTGCCAGCAGTTTATCGAACAGTTACGAGCAGTACTTC. Translation: CASSLSNSYEQYF.

CDR3 amino acids: CASSRKTLAGMADTQYF. CDR3 coding DNA: TGTGCCAGCAGCCGCAAAACTCTAGCGGGAATGGCAGATACGCAGTATTTT. This chain links TRBV7-2 with TRBJ2-3, with TRBD2 matching 9 bases. The CDR3 is 17 amino acids. With V trimmed by 5 bases and J by 4 bases, 13 bases remained unmatched. The germline gives CDR1 SGHTA, CDR2 FQGNSA.

This clone came up once. The J gene is TRBJ1-4, the V gene TRBV19; D uncertain. CDR3 length equals 14 residues. Between the trimmed V and J ends, which lost 6 bases and 0 bases, there was a span of 8 bases. Germline assignment: CDR1 LNHDA and CDR2 SQIVND (reference sequence). This CDR3 reads CASSRSATNEKLFF. In nucleotides, the CDR3 is TGTGCCAGTAGCCGGTCCGCAACTAATGAAAAACTGTTTTTT.

The CDR3 sequence: CASSIRGKDTGELFF. CDR3 DNA sequence: TGTGCCAGTAGTATACGAGGGAAGGACACCGGGGAGCTGTTTTTT. The chain joins TRBV19 to TRBJ2-2, with D perhaps TRBD2 (5 bases). There are 15 residues in the CDR3. The V gene's germline CDR1 is LNHDA and CDR2 SQIVND (reference sequence). The germline V and J ends were trimmed by 2 bases and 3 bases, with 10 bases remaining between them.

The chain joins TRBV11-2 to TRBJ2-7; 8 bases align to TRBD1. The V gene's germline CDR1 is SGHAT and CDR2 FQNNGV. Trimming removed 5 bases from V and 2 bases from J; junction bases left unmatched: 5. This CDR3 spans 14 amino acids. The CDR3 reads CASSQRTGPYEQYF. CDR3 DNA sequence: TGTGCCAGCAGCCAGCGGACAGGGCCCTACGAGCAGTACTTC.

This sequence joins TRBV9 and TRBJ2-2, with TRBD2 matching over 7 bases. After removal of 0 bases from V and 9 bases from J, the junction contained 11 bases not matched to a gene. The CDR3 totals 16 residues. The germline V gene encodes CDR1 SGDLS and CDR2 YYNGEE. CDR3 sequence (DNA): TGTGCCAGCAGCGTAGAAGCGGGGAGAGGTTATTGGGAGCTGTTTTTT. This gives the protein CASSVEAGRGYWELFF.

The J gene is TRBJ2-2, the V gene TRBV28; 15 nucleotides agree with TRBD2. This CDR3 region has 19 residues. The germline gives CDR1 MDHEN, CDR2 SYDVKM. After removal of 1 base from V and 6 bases from J, the junction contained 9 bases not matched to a gene. CDR3 in DNA: TGTGCCAGCAGTTTATACTCCGGACTAGCGGGAGGGAGGGCCGGGGAGCTGTTTTTT. Protein product: CASSLYSGLAGGRAGELFF. The complete variable domain, with remaining parts taken from reference TRBV28 and TRBJ2-2, reads DVKVTQSSRYLVKRTGEKVFLECVQDMDHENMFWYRQDPGLGLRLIYFSYDVKMKEKGDIPEGYSVSREKKERFSLILESASTNQTSMYLCASSLYSGLAGGRAGELFFGEGSRLTVL.

The chain joins TRBV5-6 to TRBJ1-2; a possible D gene is TRBD1 (6 bases). Trimming left V 3 bases short and J 1 base short, with 10 bases between. This CDR3 has 14 residues. The germline CDR1 and CDR2 sequences are SGHDT and YYEEEE. DNA of the CDR3: TGTGCCAGCAGCTCCGGGACATTTAACTATGGCTACACCTTC. As protein: CASSSGTFNYGYTF.

The chain has TRBV14 and TRBJ2-7; 9 bases match TRBD1. The V and J ends lost 1 base and 5 bases, in that order; junction bases with no gene match: 6. Germline V gene lookup returns CDR1 SGHDN and CDR2 FVKESK. CDR3 length: 15 residues. Written as DNA, the CDR3 is TGTGCCAGCAGCCAAGGGACAGGGGTGTCCAACGAGCAGTACTTC. Translating gives CASSQGTGVSNEQYF.

CDR3: CASNTGTENQPQHF. The CDR3 DNA reads TGTGCCAGCAACACCGGGACAGAGAATCAGCCCCAGCATTTT. The chain has TRBV6-6 and TRBJ1-5; 7 bases are shared with TRBD1. The CDR3 consists of 14 residues. From germline, CDR1 is MNHNY and CDR2 SVGAGI (reference sequence). Trimming removed 7 bases from V and 4 bases from J; junction bases left unmatched: 7.

V usage is TRBV5-4 and J usage is TRBJ2-5, with a weak D call TRBD2 (6 bases). Per germline, CDR1 SGHNT and CDR2 YYREEE (reference sequence). The CDR3 has 14 amino acids. V was cut by 1 base and J by 3 bases, with 10 bases left in between. This chain's CDR3 is CASSLSVAEETQYF. CDR3 sequence (DNA): TGTGCCAGCAGCTTGAGCGTAGCGGAAGAGACCCAGTACTTC.

The chain is built from TRBV10-3 and TRBJ2-1, with TRBD2 as a possible D gene (5 bases). The germline gives CDR1 ENHRY, CDR2 SYGVKD. The V and J ends lost 5 bases and 0 bases respectively, with 8 bases between them. This CDR3 spans 14 amino acids. CDR3 loop: CAISMDSSYNEQFF. CDR3 bases: TGTGCCATCAGTATGGACTCCTCCTACAATGAGCAGTTCTTC.

The chain is built from TRBV10-3 and TRBJ2-7; TRBD1 might be the D (6 bases). This CDR3 is built from 13 residues. V gave up 8 bases and J gave up 4 bases, with 15 bases separating them. Germline CDR1 and CDR2: ENHRY and SYGVKD. CDR3 coding DNA: TGTGCCATCCGGGATCCTAGGGGGTACGAGCAGTACTTC. This encodes CAIRDPRGYEQYF.

This chain joins TRBV25-1 and TRBJ1-4, with 12 positions matching TRBD1. The CDR3 totals 17 residues. Germline CDR1 reads MGHDK; CDR2 reads SYGVNS. The junction had 12 bases not matched to a gene; V was cut back by 5 bases and J by 8 bases. The CDR3 reads CASSTQTGTGGREKLFF. DNA of the CDR3: TGTGCCAGCAGTACACAGACAGGGACAGGGGGCCGAGAAAAACTGTTTTTT. Complete variable domain (other parts from reference TRBV25-1 and TRBJ1-4): EADIYQTPRYLVIGTGKKITLECSQTMGHDKMYWYQQDPGMELHLIHYSYGVNSTEKGDLSSESTVSRIRTEHFPLTLESARPSHTSQYLCASSTQTGTGGREKLFFGSGTQLSVL.

V gene TRBV18 combines with J gene TRBJ2-7, with 7 bases identical to TRBD1. Per the germline V gene, CDR1 is KGHSH and CDR2 is LQKENI. J lost 0 bases, V lost 3 bases, and 2 bases had no gene match. This CDR3 has 14 residues. The CDR3 is CASSPGQVSYEQYF. The CDR3 DNA is TGTGCCAGCTCACCCGGACAGGTCTCCTACGAGCAGTACTTC.

The genes are TRBV7-8 and TRBJ1-1, with a possible D match to TRBD1 (6 bases). CDR3 length: 15 residues. The ends were cut back, 5 bases at V and 2 bases at J, with 15 bases in the middle. Germline-derived CDR1 and CDR2 are SGHVS and FQNEAQ. In nucleotides, the CDR3 is TGTGCCAGCAGCCTACAAGGACAGAGAAACACTGAAGCTTTCTTT. This codes for CASSLQGQRNTEAFF.

This chain joins TRBV12-5 and TRBJ2-5; D is perhaps TRBD1 (6 bases). Germline assignment: CDR1 LGHNT and CDR2 FRNRAP. The CDR3 has 16 amino acids. Trimming removed 1 base at V and 2 bases at J, with 14 bases between. The CDR3 loop reads CASGLDTGTSQETQYF. DNA for the CDR3: TGTGCTAGTGGTTTGGATACAGGGACCTCACAAGAGACCCAGTACTTC.

The V and J genes are TRBV28 and TRBJ2-5; TRBD2 agrees at 11 bases. The J segment lost 4 bases and the V segment lost 2 bases, leaving 0 bases of the junction unmatched. CDR3 length: 14 residues. Germline V gene sequence: CDR1 MDHEN, CDR2 SYDVKM. The CDR3 spells CASSLGLAGETQYF. The CDR3 DNA follows: TGTGCCAGCAGTTTAGGACTAGCGGGAGAGACCCAGTACTTC.

The CDR3 region has the DNA TGTGCCAGCAGGCAGCGGGAGGGCAATACTGGGGCCAACGTCCTGACTTTC. This codes for CASRQREGNTGANVLTF. The chain links TRBV2 to TRBJ2-6, with 10 bases aligning to TRBD2. This CDR3 has 17 amino acids. J was trimmed by 2 bases and V by 6 bases; bases with no gene match: 7. Germline V gene sequence: CDR1 SNHLY, CDR2 FYNNEI.

This clone appeared a few times. The chain links TRBV2 to TRBJ2-7; perhaps TRBD1 as D (6 bases). The CDR3 totals 12 residues. CDR1 SNHLY and CDR2 FYNNEI come from the germline V gene. V lost 7 bases and J lost 3, with 10 bases in between. In DNA, the CDR3 is TGTGCCAGCAAAGAGGACAGCTACGAGCAGTACTTC. Protein product: CASKEDSYEQYF. Filled out from reference TRBV2 and TRBJ2-7, the complete variable domain reads EPEVTQTPSHQVTQMGQEVILRCVPISNHLYFYWYRQILGQKVEFLVSFYNNEISEKSEIFDDQFSVERPDGSNFTLKIRSTKLEDSAMYFCASKEDSYEQYFGPGTRLTVT.

V gene TRBV5-4 combines with J gene TRBJ1-1; 7 nucleotides line up with TRBD1. This CDR3 has 14 residues. Germline assignment: CDR1 SGHNT and CDR2 YYREEE (reference sequence). V lost 2 bases and J lost 5; bases outside the gene matches: 6. The CDR3 here is CASSFIDRDTEAFF. CDR3 DNA sequence: TGTGCCAGCAGCTTCATAGACAGGGATACTGAAGCTTTCTTT. Variable domain in full (rest from reference TRBV5-4 and TRBJ1-1): ETGVTQSPTHLIKTRGQQVTLRCSSQSGHNTVSWYQQALGQGPQFIFQYYREEENGRGNFPPRFSGLQFPNYSSELNVNALELDDSALYLCASSFIDRDTEAFFGQGTRLTVV.

This chain uses TRBV18 with TRBJ1-2; 9 nucleotides agree with TRBD1. Germline assignment: CDR1 KGHSH and CDR2 LQKENI. This CDR3 contains 14 residues. The V gene end was trimmed by 6 bases and the J gene end by 7 bases; junction bases not matched to a gene: 9. The CDR3 DNA sequence: TGTGCCAGCTCCCCCGGGACAGGGTCATTTGGCTACACCTTC. Its protein product is CASSPGTGSFGYTF.

The J gene is TRBJ2-3, the V gene TRBV7-2, with 11 bases identical to TRBD2. The CDR3 covers 17 residues. Trimming removed 0 bases from V and 0 bases from J; junction bases left unmatched: 2. Germline V gives CDR1 SGHTA, CDR2 FQGNSA. In nucleotides, the CDR3 is TGTGCCAGCAGCTTAGCGGGGACTAGCGGTAGCACAGATACGCAGTATTTT. It translates to CASSLAGTSGSTDTQYF.

For the CDR3, the DNA is TGTGCCATCAGTGAGTCGAATAGGGTAGCGGAAAAACTGTTTTTT. It specifies CAISESNRVAEKLFF. The rearrangement links TRBV10-3 to TRBJ1-4; D gene ambiguous. Germline CDR1 reads ENHRY; CDR2 reads SYGVKD. V lost 0 bases and J 8 bases, leaving 13 bases between the germline ends. The CDR3 has 15 amino acids.

The CDR3 protein is CASSSYILGGPDEQFF. CDR3 nucleotide sequence: TGTGCCAGCAGCAGCTATATACTGGGAGGGCCGGATGAGCAGTTCTTC. V usage is TRBV5-8 and J usage is TRBJ2-1; 7 bases align to TRBD2. V was clipped by 4 bases and J by 8 bases; unmatched bases: 15. Germline CDR1 is SGHTS and CDR2 is YDEGEE. The length of the CDR3 is 16 residues.

The chain recombines TRBV11-2 with TRBJ2-7; the match to TRBD2 covers 10 bases. The J segment lost 6 bases and the V segment lost 2 bases, leaving 4 bases of the junction unmatched. CDR1 SGHAT and CDR2 FQNNGV come from the germline V gene. CDR3 length equals 14 residues. The CDR3, as DNA: TGTGCCAGCAGCTTATTGGCTAGCGGGAGCGAGCAGTACTTC. It encodes CASSLLASGSEQYF.

The chain recombines TRBV9 with TRBJ1-1; D might be TRBD1 (5 bases). Trimming removed 5 bases from V and 1 base from J, with 9 bases in between. The germline CDR1 and CDR2 sequences are SGDLS and YYNGEE. The CDR3 contains 13 residues. For the CDR3, the DNA is TGTGCCAGCAGTGTCAGGGAGAACACTGAAGCTTTCTTT. This translates into CASSVRENTEAFF.